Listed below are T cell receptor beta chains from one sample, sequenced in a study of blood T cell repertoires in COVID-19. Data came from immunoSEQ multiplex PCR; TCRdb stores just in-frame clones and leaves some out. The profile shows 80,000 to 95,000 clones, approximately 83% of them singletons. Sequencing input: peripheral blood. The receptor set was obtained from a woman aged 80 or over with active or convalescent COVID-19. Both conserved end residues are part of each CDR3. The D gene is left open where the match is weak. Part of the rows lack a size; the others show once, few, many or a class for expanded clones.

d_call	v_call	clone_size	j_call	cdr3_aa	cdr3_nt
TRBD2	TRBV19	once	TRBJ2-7	CASSRSRLAGVGYEQYF	TGTGCCAGTAGTAGATCGAGACTAGCGGGAGTCGGGTACGAGCAGTACTTC
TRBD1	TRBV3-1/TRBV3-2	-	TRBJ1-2	CASSQDWAGGYGYTF	TGTGCCAGCAGCCAAGATTGGGCAGGGGGCTATGGCTACACCTTC
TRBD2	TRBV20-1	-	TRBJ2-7	CSASPGSSGWEQYF	TGCAGTGCTAGTCCCGGATCTAGCGGGTGGGAGCAGTACTTC
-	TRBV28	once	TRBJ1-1	CASRRGRATEAFF	TGTGCCAGCAGACGGGGGAGGGCCACTGAAGCTTTCTTT
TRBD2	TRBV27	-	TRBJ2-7	CASSYRRDYNYEQYF	TGTGCCAGCAGTTATCGCCGGGACTACAACTACGAGCAGTACTTC
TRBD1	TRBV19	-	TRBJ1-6	CASSFYPRQGGNSPLHF	TGTGCCAGTAGTTTCTACCCACGACAGGGAGGCAATTCACCCCTCCACTTT
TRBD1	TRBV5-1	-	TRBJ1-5	CASSLDGTGVQPQHF	TGCGCCAGCAGCTTGGATGGGACAGGGGTACAGCCCCAGCATTTT
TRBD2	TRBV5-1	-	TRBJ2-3	CASSKGLAGATDTQYF	TGCGCCAGCAGCAAGGGACTAGCGGGGGCCACAGATACGCAGTATTTT
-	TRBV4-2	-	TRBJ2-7	CASSQLSGLLYEQYF	TGTGCCAGCAGCCAACTTTCCGGACTCCTCTACGAGCAGTACTTC
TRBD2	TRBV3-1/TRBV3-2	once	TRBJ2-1	CASSREASGGFNEQFF	TGTGCCAGCAGCCGGGAGGCTAGCGGGGGGTTTAATGAGCAGTTCTTC
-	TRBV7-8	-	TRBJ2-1	CASSRLARDPYNEQFF	TGTGCCAGCAGCCGCCTAGCGAGGGACCCCTACAATGAGCAGTTCTTC
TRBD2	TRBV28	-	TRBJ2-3	CASRTSGGLGDTQYF	TGTGCCAGCCGAACTAGCGGGGGGCTAGGAGATACGCAGTATTTT
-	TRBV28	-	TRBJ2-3	CASSLYSADTQYF	TGTGCCAGCAGTTTGTACAGTGCAGATACGCAGTATTTT
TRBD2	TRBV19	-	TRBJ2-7	CASSSVAGTYEQYF	TGTGCCAGTAGTAGTGTAGCGGGGACCTACGAGCAGTACTTC
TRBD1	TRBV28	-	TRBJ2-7	CASRGQNLYYEQYF	TGTGCCAGCAGGGGACAGAATCTCTATTACGAGCAGTACTTC
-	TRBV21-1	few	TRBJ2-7	CASSKKRQGGYF	TGTGCCAGCAGCAAAAAAAGACAGGGTGGGTACTTC
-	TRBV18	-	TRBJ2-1	CASSPPGSSYNEQFF	TGTGCCAGCTCACCACCTGGGAGCTCCTACAATGAGCAGTTCTTC
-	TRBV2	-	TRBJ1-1	CASRQQGDTEAFF	TGTGCCAGCAGACAGCAGGGTGACACTGAAGCTTTCTTT
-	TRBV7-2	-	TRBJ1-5	CASSLGGWEPQHF	TGTGCCAGCAGCTTAGGGGGCTGGGAGCCCCAGCATTTT
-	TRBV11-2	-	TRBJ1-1	CASSPWGRGGYEEAFF	TGTGCCAGCAGCCCCTGGGGACGGGGGGGATACGAAGAAGCTTTCTTT
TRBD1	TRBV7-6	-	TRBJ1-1	CASSADRETEAFF	TGTGCCAGCAGCGCGGACAGGGAAACTGAAGCTTTCTTT
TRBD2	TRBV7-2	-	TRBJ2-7	CASSLARGGGYEQYF	TGTGCCAGCAGCTTAGCCCGGGGGGGCGGGTACGAGCAGTACTTC
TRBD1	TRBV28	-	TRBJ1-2	CASSWTGPDAYGYTF	TGTGCCAGCAGTTGGACAGGACCCGATGCATATGGCTACACCTTC
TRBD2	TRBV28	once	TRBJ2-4	CATIVRGGNIQYF	TGTGCCACGATCGTCCGGGGGGGAAACATTCAGTACTTC
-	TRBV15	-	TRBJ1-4	CATSRVLGGDEKLFF	TGTGCCACCAGCAGAGTTTTAGGAGGTGATGAAAAACTGTTTTTT
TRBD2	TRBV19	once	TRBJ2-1	CASSHDGRARDEQFF	TGTGCCAGTAGTCACGACGGGAGGGCCCGGGATGAGCAGTTCTTC
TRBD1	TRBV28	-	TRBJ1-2	CASSSTGTFYGYTF	TGTGCCAGCAGTTCGACAGGGACTTTCTATGGCTACACCTTC
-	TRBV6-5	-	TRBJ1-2	CASSLTVNYGYTF	TGTGCCAGCAGCCTGACAGTTAACTATGGCTACACCTTC
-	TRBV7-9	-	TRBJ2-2	CASSFQQGGTGELFF	TGTGCCAGCAGCTTTCAACAGGGTGGCACCGGGGAGCTGTTTTTT
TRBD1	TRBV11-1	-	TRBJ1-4	CASSPNRGPEKLFF	TGTGCCAGCAGCCCAAACAGGGGACCCGAAAAACTGTTTTTT
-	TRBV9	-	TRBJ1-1	CASSVLPLNTEAFF	TGTGCCAGCAGCGTTCTCCCCCTGAACACTGAAGCTTTCTTT
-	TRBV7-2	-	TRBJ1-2	CASSFTPIAWGGYTF	TGTGCCAGCAGCTTTACACCGATAGCGTGGGGTGGCTACACCTTC
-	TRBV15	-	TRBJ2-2	CATRGEPHTGELFF	TGTGCCACCAGAGGAGAACCCCACACCGGGGAGCTGTTTTTT
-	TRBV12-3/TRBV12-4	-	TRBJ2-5	CASSRNQETQYF	TGTGCCAGCAGTCGTAACCAAGAGACCCAGTACTTC
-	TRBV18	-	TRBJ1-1	CASSPPTGWNTEAFF	TGTGCCAGCTCACCACCAACGGGGTGGAACACTGAAGCTTTCTTT
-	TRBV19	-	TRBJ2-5	CASSISAGGETQYF	TGTGCCAGTAGTATAAGCGCAGGAGGGGAGACCCAGTACTTC
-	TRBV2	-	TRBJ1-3	CASSENSLGSNTIYF	TGTGCCAGCAGTGAAAATTCTTTAGGGAGCAACACCATATATTTT
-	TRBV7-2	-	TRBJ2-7	CASSSTTHYEQYF	TGTGCCAGCAGCTCCACGACACACTACGAGCAGTACTTC
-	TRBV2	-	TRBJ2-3	CASSGWRGQVTDTQYF	TGTGCCAGCAGTGGATGGAGGGGGCAGGTCACAGATACGCAGTATTTT
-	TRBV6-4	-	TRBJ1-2	CASSAIQGGGYTF	TGTGCCAGCAGTGCCATCCAGGGAGGTGGCTACACCTTC